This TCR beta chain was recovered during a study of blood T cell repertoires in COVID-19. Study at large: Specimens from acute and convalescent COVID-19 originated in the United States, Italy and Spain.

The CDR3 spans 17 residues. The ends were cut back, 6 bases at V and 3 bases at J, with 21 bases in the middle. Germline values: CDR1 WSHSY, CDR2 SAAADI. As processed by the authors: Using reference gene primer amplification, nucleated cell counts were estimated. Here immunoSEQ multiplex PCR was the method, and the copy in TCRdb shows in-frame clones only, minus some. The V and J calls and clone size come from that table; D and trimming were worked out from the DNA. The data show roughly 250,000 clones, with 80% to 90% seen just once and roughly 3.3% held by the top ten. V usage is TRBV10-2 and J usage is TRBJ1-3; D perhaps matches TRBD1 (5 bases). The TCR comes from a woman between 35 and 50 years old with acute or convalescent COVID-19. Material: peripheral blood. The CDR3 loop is CASSPKPGGGFGNTIYF. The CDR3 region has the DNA TGCGCCAGCAGCCCCAAGCCCGGCGGGGGATTTGGAAACACCATATATTTT.